Listed below are T cell receptor beta chains from one sample, sequenced in a study of beta chain features in type 1 diabetes. The repertoire was sequenced with immunoSEQ multiplex PCR; TCRdb's copy has only in-frame clones and lacks some. The sample shows more than 300,000 clones, around 13% of them seen only once. The sample was naive CD4+ T cells from blood. The receptors shown here come from a woman aged 18-29 years with type 1 diabetes. The CDR3 runs from the conserved cysteine through the conserved F or W. D genes are given only for firm matches.

V gene	CDR3 length	J gene	D gene	CDR3 protein
TRBV7-2	13	TRBJ1-2	.	CASSLYGDGGFTF
TRBV5-6	14	TRBJ2-5	.	CASSLGSGQETQYF
TRBV19	11	TRBJ1-2	.	CASRVDYGYTF
TRBV11-3	17	TRBJ2-1	TRBD2	CASSSQVAGGTYNEQFF
TRBV18	12	TRBJ2-7	.	CASSPKPGEQYF
TRBV7-2	16	TRBJ2-1	.	CASSRGRGTGYNEQFF
TRBV27	15	TRBJ1-2	.	CASSLNGLASYGYTF
TRBV4-3	16	TRBJ1-2	TRBD1	CASSLDREGGNYGYTF
TRBV7-9	12	TRBJ1-1	.	CASSSRQVEAFF
TRBV7-2	14	TRBJ1-2	.	CASSLGGPAAGYTF
TRBV4-2	14	TRBJ1-5	.	CASSQATGSQPQHF
TRBV30	17	TRBJ2-3	TRBD2	CAWSLLGGRTSTDTQYF
TRBV2	14	TRBJ2-2	TRBD1	CASSTTGGTGELFF
TRBV28	15	TRBJ1-2	TRBD1	CASSLSLGTGYGYTF
TRBV27	14	TRBJ2-5	TRBD1	CASSLHGQEETQYF
TRBV7-9	17	TRBJ2-1	.	CASSLAPLDYSYNEQFF
TRBV18	15	TRBJ1-2	TRBD1	CASSIGQGTNYGYTF
TRBV4-2	16	TRBJ2-7	TRBD1	CASSQALGQGIYEQYF
TRBV4-3	15	TRBJ2-7	TRBD2	CASSQDFRTSGSQYF
TRBV23-1	14	TRBJ1-5	TRBD1	CASSRQGSNQPQHF
TRBV7-2	13	TRBJ2-5	TRBD1	CASSSQGAGTQYF
TRBV13	15	TRBJ2-1	TRBD1	CASSTAGGTYNEQFF
TRBV7-3	13	TRBJ2-1	.	CASSLTADNEQFF
TRBV5-4	15	TRBJ1-5	TRBD1	CASSADRGSNQPQHF
TRBV29-1	13	TRBJ2-7	TRBD1	CSVLQGAVHEQYF
TRBV11-2	15	TRBJ2-3	TRBD2	CASSPRLAGGDTQYF
TRBV4-2	14	TRBJ1-2	.	CASSQPDRLYGYTF
TRBV19	12	TRBJ1-2	.	CASSIGDYGYTF
TRBV7-2	13	TRBJ1-5	.	CASSLLPGQPQHF
TRBV7-9	12	TRBJ1-1	TRBD1	CASSLATGEAFF
TRBV30	12	TRBJ2-7	.	CAWSRTAVEQYF
TRBV19	14	TRBJ1-4	.	CASSILQGNEKLFF
TRBV27	15	TRBJ2-7	TRBD1	CASSPSQGAPYEQYF
TRBV5-6	11	TRBJ2-1	.	CASSFNNEQFF
TRBV5-1	15	TRBJ2-2	.	CASSFSGVGTGELFF
TRBV9	17	TRBJ2-7	TRBD2	CASSPLGLAGGKYEQYF
TRBV6-5	12	TRBJ2-5	.	CASSYPGETQYF
TRBV20-1	11	TRBJ2-5	.	CSASGGETQYF
TRBV18	13	TRBJ2-1	.	CASSPQQDNEQFF
TRBV29-1	14	.	TRBD1	CSVGPGQGLYEQYF
TRBV28	14	TRBJ2-7	.	CASSTQPPVYEQYF
TRBV30	12	TRBJ1-5	.	CAWGTTAVPQHF
TRBV27	13	TRBJ2-7	.	CASSLDIGYEQYF
TRBV29-1	14	TRBJ1-4	TRBD1	CSVAGQGAGEKLFF
TRBV7-2	14	TRBJ2-5	.	CASSLRTAQETQYF
TRBV30	13	TRBJ2-1	TRBD1	CAWLRQGANEQFF
TRBV7-3	12	TRBJ2-3	.	CASSHNSDTQYF
TRBV5-1	16	TRBJ2-5	TRBD1	CASSLSGTGGGETQYF
TRBV2	12	TRBJ1-4	.	CSSRGWSEKLFF
TRBV4-3	16	TRBJ2-4	.	CASSHRLSVAKNIQYF
TRBV7-2	17	TRBJ2-7	.	CASSFVLGVARAYEQYF
TRBV27	13	TRBJ1-2	TRBD1	CASSGTGNYGYTF